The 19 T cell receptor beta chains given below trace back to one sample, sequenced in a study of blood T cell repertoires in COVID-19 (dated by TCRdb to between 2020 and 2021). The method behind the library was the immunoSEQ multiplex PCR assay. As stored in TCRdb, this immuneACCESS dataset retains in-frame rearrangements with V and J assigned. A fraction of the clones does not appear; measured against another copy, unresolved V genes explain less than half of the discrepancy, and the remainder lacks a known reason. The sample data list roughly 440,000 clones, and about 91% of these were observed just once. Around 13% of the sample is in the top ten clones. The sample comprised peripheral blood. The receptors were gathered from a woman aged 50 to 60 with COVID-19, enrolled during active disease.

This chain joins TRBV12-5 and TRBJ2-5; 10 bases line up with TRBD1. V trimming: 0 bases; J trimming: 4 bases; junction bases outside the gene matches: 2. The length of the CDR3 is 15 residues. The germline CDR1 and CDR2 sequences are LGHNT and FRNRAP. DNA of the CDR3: TGTGCTAGTGGTTTGGTGACAGGGGGCAGAGAGACCCAGTACTTC. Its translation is CASGLVTGGRETQYF. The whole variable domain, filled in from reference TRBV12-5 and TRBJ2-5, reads DARVTQTPRHKVTEMGQEVTMRCQPILGHNTVFWYRQTMMQGLELLAYFRNRAPLDDSGMPKDRFSAEMPDATLATLKIQPSEPRDSAVYFCASGLVTGGRETQYFGPGTRLLVL.

The CDR3 loop reads CASSLGVGSGYTF. The CDR3 DNA follows: TGTGCCAGCAGCTTAGGGGTAGGGAGTGGCTACACCTTC. The chain joins TRBV7-2 to TRBJ1-2; D remains ambiguous. Germline V lookup: CDR1 SGHTA, CDR2 FQGNSA. There are 13 residues in the CDR3. The V end was cut by 1 base, the J end by 7 bases, with 10 bases between.

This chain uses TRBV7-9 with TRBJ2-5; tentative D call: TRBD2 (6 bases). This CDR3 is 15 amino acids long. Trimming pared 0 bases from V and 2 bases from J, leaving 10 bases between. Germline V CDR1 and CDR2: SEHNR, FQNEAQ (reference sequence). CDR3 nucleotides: TGTGCCAGCAGCTTAGCGCGTAGCGGACAAGAGACCCAGTACTTC. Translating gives CASSLARSGQETQYF.

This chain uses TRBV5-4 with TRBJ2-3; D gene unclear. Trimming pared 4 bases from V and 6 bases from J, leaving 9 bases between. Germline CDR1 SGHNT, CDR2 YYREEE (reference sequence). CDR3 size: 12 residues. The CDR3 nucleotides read TGTGCCAGCAGCCCGTGGGCGGATACGCAGTATTTT. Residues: CASSPWADTQYF.

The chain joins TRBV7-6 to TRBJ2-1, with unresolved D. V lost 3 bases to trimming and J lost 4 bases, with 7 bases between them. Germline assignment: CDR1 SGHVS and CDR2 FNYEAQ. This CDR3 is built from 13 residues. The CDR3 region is CASSFAQYNEQFF. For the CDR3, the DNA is TGTGCCAGCAGCTTCGCACAGTACAATGAGCAGTTCTTC.

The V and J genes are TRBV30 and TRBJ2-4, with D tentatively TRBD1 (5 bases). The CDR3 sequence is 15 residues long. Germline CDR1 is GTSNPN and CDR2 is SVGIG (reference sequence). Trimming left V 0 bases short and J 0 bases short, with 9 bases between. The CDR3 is CAWSVQAGAKNIQYF. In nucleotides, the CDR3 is TGTGCCTGGAGTGTACAGGCCGGAGCCAAAAACATTCAGTACTTC.

CDR3 loop: CASSPRLAGEQFF. The CDR3 DNA reads TGTGCCAGCAGTCCGAGACTAGCGGGTGAGCAGTTCTTC. The chain uses TRBV28 and TRBJ2-1, with 10 bases fitting TRBD2. Looked up from germline, CDR1 is MDHEN and CDR2 is SYDVKM. Germline trimming cut 5 bases from V and 9 bases from J; bases unmatched to any gene: 4. CDR3 length: 13 residues.

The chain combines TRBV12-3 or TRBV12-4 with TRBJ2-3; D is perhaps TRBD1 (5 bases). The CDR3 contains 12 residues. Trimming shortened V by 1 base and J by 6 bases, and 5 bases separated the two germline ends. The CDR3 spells CASSLEGDTQYF. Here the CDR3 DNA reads TGTGCCAGCAGTTTAGAGGGGGATACGCAGTATTTT.

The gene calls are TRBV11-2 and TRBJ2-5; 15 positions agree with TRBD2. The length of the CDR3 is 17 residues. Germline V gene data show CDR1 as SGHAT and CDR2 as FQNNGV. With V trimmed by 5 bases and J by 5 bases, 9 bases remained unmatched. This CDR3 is CASSPGTSGGSRETQYF. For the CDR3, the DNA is TGTGCCAGCAGCCCCGGGACTAGCGGGGGGTCCCGGGAGACCCAGTACTTC.

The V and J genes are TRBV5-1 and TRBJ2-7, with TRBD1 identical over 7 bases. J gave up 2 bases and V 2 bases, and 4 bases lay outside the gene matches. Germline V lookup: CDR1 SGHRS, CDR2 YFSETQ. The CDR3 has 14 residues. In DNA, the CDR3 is TGCGCCAGCAGCTTTTCCGGGACAGCCTACGAGCAGTACTTC. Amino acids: CASSFSGTAYEQYF. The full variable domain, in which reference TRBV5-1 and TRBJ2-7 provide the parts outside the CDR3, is KAGVTQTPRYLIKTRGQQVTLSCSPISGHRSVSWYQQTPGQGLQFLFEYFSETQRNKGNFPGRFSGRQFSNSRSEMNVSTLELGDSALYLCASSFSGTAYEQYFGPGTRLTVT.

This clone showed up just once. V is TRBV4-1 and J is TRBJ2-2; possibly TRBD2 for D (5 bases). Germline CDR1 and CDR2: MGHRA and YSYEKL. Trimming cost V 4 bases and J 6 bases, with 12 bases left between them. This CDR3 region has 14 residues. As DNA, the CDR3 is TGCGCCAGCAGCCGTACCCCGGGGTCCGGGGAGCTGTTTTTT. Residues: CASSRTPGSGELFF.

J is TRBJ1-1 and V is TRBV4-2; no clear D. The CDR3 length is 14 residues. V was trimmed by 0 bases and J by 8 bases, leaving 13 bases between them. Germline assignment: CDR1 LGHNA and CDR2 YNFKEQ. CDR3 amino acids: CASSQDAVRTEAFF. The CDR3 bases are TGTGCCAGCAGCCAAGATGCCGTGCGTACCGAAGCTTTCTTT.

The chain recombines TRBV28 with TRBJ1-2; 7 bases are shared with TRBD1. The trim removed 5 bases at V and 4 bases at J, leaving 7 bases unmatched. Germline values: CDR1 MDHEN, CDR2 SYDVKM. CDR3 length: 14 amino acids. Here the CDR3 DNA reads TGTGCCAGCAGTCCACGCCAGGGGGGCTATGGCTACACCTTC. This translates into CASSPRQGGYGYTF.

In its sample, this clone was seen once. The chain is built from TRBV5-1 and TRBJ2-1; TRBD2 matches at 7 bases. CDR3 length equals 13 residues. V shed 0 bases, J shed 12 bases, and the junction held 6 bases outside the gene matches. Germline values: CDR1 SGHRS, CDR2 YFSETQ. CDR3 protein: CASSLESGGGQFF. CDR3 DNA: TGCGCCAGCAGCTTGGAAAGCGGCGGGGGGCAGTTCTTC.

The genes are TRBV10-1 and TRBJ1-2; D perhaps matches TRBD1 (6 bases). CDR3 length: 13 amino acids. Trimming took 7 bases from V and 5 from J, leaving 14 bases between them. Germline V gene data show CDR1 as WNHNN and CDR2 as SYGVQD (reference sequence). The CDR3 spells CASILDRPYGYTF. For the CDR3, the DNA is TGCGCCAGCATTCTGGACAGACCGTATGGCTACACCTTC.

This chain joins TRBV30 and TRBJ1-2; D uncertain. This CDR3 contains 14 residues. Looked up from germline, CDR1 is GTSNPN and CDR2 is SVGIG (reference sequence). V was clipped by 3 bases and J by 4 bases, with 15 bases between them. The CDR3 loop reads CAWSHLAIAYGYTF. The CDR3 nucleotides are TGTGCCTGGAGCCATTTGGCCATCGCCTATGGCTACACCTTC.

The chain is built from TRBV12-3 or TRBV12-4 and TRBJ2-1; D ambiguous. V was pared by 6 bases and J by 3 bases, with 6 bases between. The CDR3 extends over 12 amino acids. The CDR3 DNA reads TGTGCCAGCAGCCCCTACTACAATGAGCAGTTCTTC. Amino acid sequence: CASSPYYNEQFF.

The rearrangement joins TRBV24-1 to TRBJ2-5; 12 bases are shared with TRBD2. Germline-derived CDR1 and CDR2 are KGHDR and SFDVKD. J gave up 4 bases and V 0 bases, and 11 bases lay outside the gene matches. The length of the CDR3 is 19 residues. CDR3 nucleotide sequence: TGTGCCACCAGTGATTTGGTTCTAGCGGGGGGGCGGGTATCAGAGACCCAGTACTTC. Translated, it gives CATSDLVLAGGRVSETQYF.

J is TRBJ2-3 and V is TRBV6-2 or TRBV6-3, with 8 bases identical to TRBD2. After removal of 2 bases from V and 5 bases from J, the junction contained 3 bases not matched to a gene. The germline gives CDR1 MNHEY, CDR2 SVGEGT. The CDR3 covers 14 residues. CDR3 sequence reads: CASSYRAGVDTQYF. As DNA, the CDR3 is TGTGCCAGCAGTTACAGAGCGGGGGTAGATACGCAGTATTTT.